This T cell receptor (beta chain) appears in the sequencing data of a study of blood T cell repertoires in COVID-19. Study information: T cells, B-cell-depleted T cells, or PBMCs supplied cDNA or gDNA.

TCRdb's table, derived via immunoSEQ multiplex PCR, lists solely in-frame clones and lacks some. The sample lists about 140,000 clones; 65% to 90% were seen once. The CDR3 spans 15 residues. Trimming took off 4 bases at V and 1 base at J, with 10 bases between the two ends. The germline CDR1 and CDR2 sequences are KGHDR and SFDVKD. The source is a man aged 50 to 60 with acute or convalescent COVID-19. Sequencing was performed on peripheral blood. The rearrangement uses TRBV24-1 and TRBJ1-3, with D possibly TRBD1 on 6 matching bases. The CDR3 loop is CATSDTGSSGNTIYF. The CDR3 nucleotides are TGTGCCACCAGTGACACAGGGTCGTCTGGAAACACCATATATTTT.